The rows below give T cell receptor beta chains drawn from one sample of a study of cytomegalovirus exposure and HLA in healthy donors. Sequencing was performed with immunoSEQ multiplex PCR; in TCRdb, only in-frame clones are kept and a portion is missing. The table lists some 170,000 clones, roughly 79% of them singletons. The sequenced sample consisted of PBMCs. Receptor source: a woman aged 18-29 years in good health and CMV-seropositive. Both conserved end residues are part of each CDR3. D genes are given only for firm matches. Clone size is stated in some rows and not others, as once, few, many or a class when expanded.

J | V | D | size | CDR3 | DNA
TRBJ1-2 | TRBV28 | TRBD1 | NA | CASRDRANYGYTF | TGTGCCAGCAGAGACAGGGCTAACTATGGCTACACCTTC
TRBJ2-1 | TRBV4-3 | NA | NA | CASSPTSGSEQFF | TGCGCCAGCAGCCCGACGAGCGGTAGTGAGCAGTTCTTC
TRBJ1-2 | TRBV11-2 | TRBD1 | NA | CASSSDRWSSGDYGYTF | TGTGCCAGCAGCTCGGACAGGTGGTCATCGGGTGACTATGGCTACACCTTC
TRBJ1-3 | TRBV19 | TRBD1 | NA | CASSETGKGNTIYF | TGTGCCAGTAGTGAGACAGGGAAAGGAAACACCATATATTTT
TRBJ1-2 | TRBV28 | TRBD1 | NA | CASSLYKGVQGAFGYTF | TGTGCCAGCAGTTTGTACAAAGGCGTCCAGGGGGCTTTTGGCTACACCTTC
TRBJ2-6 | TRBV18 | TRBD1 | NA | CASSPWGTGGSGANVLTF | TGTGCCAGCTCACCATGGGGGACAGGGGGCTCTGGGGCCAACGTCCTGACTTTC
TRBJ1-6 | TRBV6-4 | TRBD1 | NA | CASSVEGAYNSPLHF | TGTGCCAGCAGTGTTGAGGGGGCGTATAATTCACCCCTCCACTTT
TRBJ2-3 | TRBV6-5 | NA | NA | CASEDISTDTQYF | TGTGCCAGCGAGGACATTAGCACAGATACGCAGTATTTT
TRBJ2-5 | TRBV2 | TRBD2 | NA | CASSAAGGRETQYF | TGTGCCAGCAGTGCGGCGGGGGGAAGAGAGACCCAGTACTTC
TRBJ2-3 | TRBV5-4 | NA | NA | CASSLAPGDTQYF | TGTGCCAGCAGCTTGGCCCCGGGAGATACGCAGTATTTT
TRBJ2-5 | TRBV19 | NA | NA | CASSPGQSIETQYF | TGTGCCAGTAGTCCCGGACAGAGTATCGAGACCCAGTACTTC
TRBJ1-1 | TRBV28 | NA | NA | CASSSPAGYPPNTEAFF | TGTGCCAGCAGTTCCCCGGCGGGATACCCACCGAACACTGAAGCTTTCTTT
TRBJ1-4 | TRBV11-2 | NA | NA | CASSSRTEGTLFF | TGTGCCAGCAGCTCCCGGACGGAGGGCACACTGTTTTTT
TRBJ2-5 | TRBV6-1 | NA | NA | CASSSRGETQYF | TGTGCCAGCAGTTCCCGGGGGGAGACCCAGTACTTC
TRBJ2-1 | TRBV13 | NA | NA | CASSEKTGAYNEQFF | TGTGCCAGCAGCGAAAAAACGGGAGCCTACAATGAGCAGTTCTTC
TRBJ1-6 | TRBV6-6 | NA | NA | CASSDPGFKGTPLHF | TGTGCCAGCAGCGATCCAGGGTTTAAGGGGACACCCCTCCACTTT
TRBJ1-4 | TRBV7-8 | NA | NA | CASSLATIGAEGVEKLFF | TGTGCCAGCAGCTTAGCGACTATCGGGGCCGAGGGGGTCGAAAAACTGTTTTTT
TRBJ1-1 | TRBV13 | NA | NA | CASSSPGTTYTEAFF | TGTGCCAGCAGCTCCCCAGGCACGACCTACACTGAAGCTTTCTTT
TRBJ1-2 | TRBV14 | TRBD1 | NA | CASSLQPGQGIARYTF | TGTGCCAGCAGCCTGCAGCCGGGACAGGGAATTGCGCGCTACACCTTC
TRBJ1-4 | TRBV28 | TRBD1 | few | CASSLWTGERNEKLFF | TGTGCCAGCAGTTTATGGACAGGGGAACGAAATGAAAAACTGTTTTTT
TRBJ1-1 | TRBV6-1 | NA | once | CASISSEAFF | TGTGCCAGCATTTCATCTGAAGCTTTCTTT
TRBJ1-2 | TRBV11-2 | NA | NA | CASSPSPWAGTDYGYTF | TGTGCCAGCAGTCCCTCACCGTGGGCGGGGACGGACTATGGCTACACCTTC
TRBJ2-5 | TRBV5-1 | TRBD2 | NA | CASSLGPLAAGETQYF | TGCGCCAGCAGCTTGGGCCCACTAGCGGCGGGGGAGACCCAGTACTTC
TRBJ1-2 | TRBV28 | NA | once | CASSVPGGYGYTF | TGTGCCAGCAGTGTACCCGGGGGGTATGGCTACACCTTC
TRBJ2-7 | TRBV28 | NA | once | CASSLLGPLYEQYF | TGTGCCAGCAGTTTATTGGGGCCCCTCTACGAGCAGTACTTC
TRBJ1-2 | TRBV19 | NA | NA | CASSDPGRDYGYTF | TGTGCCAGTAGTGACCCGGGGAGGGACTATGGCTACACCTTC
TRBJ1-6 | TRBV27 | NA | NA | CASSFLGEGSPLHF | TGTGCCAGCAGTTTTTTAGGGGAGGGTTCACCCCTCCACTTT
TRBJ1-1 | TRBV7-2 | NA | NA | CASSLVTITEAFF | TGTGCCAGCAGCTTAGTGACAATCACTGAAGCTTTCTTT
TRBJ1-1 | TRBV5-4 | TRBD1 | NA | CASSQGQGLTKAFF | TGTGCCAGCAGCCAGGGACAGGGTTTGACTAAAGCTTTCTTT
TRBJ2-7 | TRBV25-1 | TRBD2 | NA | CASRDPGAGDREQYF | TGTGCCAGCAGGGATCCAGGAGCGGGGGATAGGGAGCAGTACTTC
TRBJ2-7 | TRBV7-6 | TRBD2 | NA | CASSPGLAGGLYEQYF | TGTGCCAGCAGCCCCGGACTAGCGGGGGGGCTTTACGAGCAGTACTTC
TRBJ2-2 | TRBV5-1 | NA | once | CASSPQAVLAGELFF | TGCGCCAGCAGCCCCCAGGCCGTATTGGCCGGGGAGCTGTTTTTT
TRBJ2-3 | TRBV12-5 | TRBD2 | NA | CASGLGTSGGGTDTQYF | TGTGCTAGTGGTTTGGGTACTAGCGGGGGGGGCACAGATACGCAGTATTTT
TRBJ2-5 | TRBV6-6 | NA | NA | CASSYGQGHETQYF | TGTGCCAGCAGTTACGGGCAGGGACACGAGACCCAGTACTTC
TRBJ2-1 | TRBV28 | NA | NA | CASRGSYNEQFF | TGTGCCAGCAGGGGCAGCTACAATGAGCAGTTCTTC
TRBJ2-1 | TRBV6-5 | TRBD2 | NA | CASSYRSGGYNEQFF | TGTGCCAGCAGTTACCGAAGCGGGGGTTACAATGAGCAGTTCTTC
TRBJ1-5 | TRBV19 | TRBD1 | NA | CASTGGSNQPQHF | TGTGCCAGTACAGGGGGGAGCAATCAGCCCCAGCATTTT
TRBJ1-4 | TRBV27 | NA | NA | CASSAGLFGGANEKLFF | TGTGCCAGCAGTGCGGGACTCTTTGGTGGGGCTAATGAAAAACTGTTTTTT
TRBJ1-1 | TRBV10-3 | TRBD1 | few | CAISGGQDTEAFF | TGTGCCATCAGCGGGGGACAGGACACTGAAGCTTTCTTT
TRBJ2-7 | TRBV30 | NA | NA | CAWSDWTVRYEQYF | TGTGCCTGGAGCGATTGGACAGTGCGGTACGAGCAGTACTTC
TRBJ1-5 | TRBV5-5 | TRBD1 | NA | CASSPFRTGLNQPQHF | TGTGCCAGCAGCCCATTTAGGACAGGGCTTAATCAGCCCCAGCATTTT
TRBJ2-5 | TRBV5-6 | TRBD1 | NA | CASSTRTGQTQYF | TGTGCCAGCAGCACTAGGACAGGGCAGACCCAGTACTTC
TRBJ2-5 | TRBV6-1 | TRBD1 | NA | CASLLPGQGETQYF | TGTGCCAGTCTGCTTCCGGGACAGGGGGAGACCCAGTACTTC
TRBJ2-1 | TRBV6-6 | TRBD2 | NA | CASSYDGGGYNEQFF | TGTGCCAGCAGTTACGATGGCGGGGGGTACAATGAGCAGTTCTTC
TRBJ1-5 | TRBV5-1 | NA | NA | CASSLEAGVNQPQHF | TGCGCCAGCAGCTTGGAGGCAGGGGTGAATCAGCCCCAGCATTTT
TRBJ1-2 | TRBV4-3 | NA | NA | CASSQDQGGLANYGYTF | TGCGCCAGCAGCCAAGATCAAGGCGGATTAGCTAACTATGGCTACACCTTC
TRBJ1-6 | TRBV27 | TRBD1 | NA | CASSFRDRDYNSPLHF | TGTGCCAGCAGTTTCCGGGACAGGGATTATAATTCACCCCTCCACTTT
TRBJ1-4 | TRBV7-2 | TRBD1 | NA | CASSPRTGQNEKLFF | TGTGCCAGCAGCCCCCGGACAGGCCAGAATGAAAAACTGTTTTTT
TRBJ2-7 | TRBV5-4 | NA | NA | CASSPDRNHYEQYF | TGTGCCAGCAGCCCCGACAGGAACCACTACGAGCAGTACTTC
TRBJ2-7 | TRBV21-1 | NA | once | CASRPTGVYEQYF | TGTGCCAGCAGACCGACAGGGGTCTACGAGCAGTACTTC
TRBJ2-4 | TRBV6-5 | NA | NA | CASSPLGGVKNIQYF | TGTGCCAGCAGCCCTCTCGGGGGTGTCAAAAACATTCAGTACTTC
TRBJ2-1 | TRBV9 | NA | NA | CASSVGGTSTNNEQFF | TGTGCCAGCAGCGTAGGAGGGACAAGTACGAACAATGAGCAGTTCTTC
TRBJ2-5 | TRBV5-4 | NA | few | CASSRQRTVTQETQYF | TGTGCCAGCAGCCGCCAAAGGACAGTGACCCAAGAGACCCAGTACTTC
TRBJ2-3 | TRBV6-5 | NA | NA | CASSYNRGADTQYF | TGTGCCAGCAGTTACAATCGCGGTGCAGATACGCAGTATTTT
TRBJ2-2 | TRBV4-3 | NA | NA | CASRAGAGELFF | TGCGCCAGCAGAGCAGGGGCCGGGGAGCTGTTTTTT